Listed below are T cell receptor beta chains from one sample, sequenced in a study of regulatory T cells in long-lasting Graves disease. TCRdb re-called the multiplex PCR reads with MiXCR, one entry per CDR3 protein. The repertoire consists of under 450,000 distinct CDR3 sequences, with around 11% occurring once and the leading ten covering approximately 20%. The same sample was also studied in work on T cells in Graves' hyperthyroidism and ophthalmopathy.

The sample was peripheral blood mononuclear cells (PBMCs), taken at new diagnosis, from a patient treated with antithyroid drugs. The source is a woman younger than 30 with Graves disease. Each CDR3 is given with its conserved first and last residue. D genes are given only for firm matches. Rows may omit the clone size; those that give it use once, few, many or a size class.

size	V	D	J	DNA	CDR3
many	TRBV12-5	NA	TRBJ1-1	TGTGCTAGTGGTCCGTCCACTGAAGCTTTCTTT	CASGPSTEAFF
NA	TRBV6-5	NA	TRBJ2-5	TGTGCCAGCAGTTACTCCGCTAGCCGCCGGCAAGAGACCCAGTACTTC	CASSYSASRRQETQYF
NA	TRBV6-5	NA	TRBJ1-2	TGTGCCAGCAGTTACGTCTCTGGCTACACCTTC	CASSYVSGYTF
many	TRBV10-2	NA	TRBJ2-5	TGCGCCAGCAGAATAGCGGATCAAGAGACCCAGTACTTC	CASRIADQETQYF
many	TRBV24-1	NA	TRBJ1-2	TGTGCCACTTCGGATGTAAATAACTATGGCTACACCTTC	CATSDVNNYGYTF
many	TRBV20-1	NA	TRBJ1-2	TGCAGTGCTATAATGGGGGGGCACTATGGCTACACCTTC	CSAIMGGHYGYTF
many	TRBV12-3/TRBV12-4	NA	TRBJ2-7	TGTGCCAGCAGCCCTGGGACACCTCAAACCTACGAGCAGTACTTC	CASSPGTPQTYEQYF
few	TRBV4-1	NA	TRBJ1-1	TGCGCCAGCAGCCAATCTTCGGGGATTGAAGCTTTCTTT	CASSQSSGIEAFF
many	TRBV7-9	NA	TRBJ1-1	TGTGCCAGCAGCTCGCAGGAGGAGCACACTGAAGCTTTCTTT	CASSSQEEHTEAFF
many	TRBV29-1	NA	TRBJ2-7	TGCAGCGTTGACATCCAGGGGGGCTCCTACGAGCAGTACTTC	CSVDIQGGSYEQYF